A selection of T cell receptor beta chains follows, all from one sample in a study of blood T cell repertoires in COVID-19. Using immunoSEQ multiplex PCR, the repertoire was profiled, and TCRdb retains in-frame clones only, with some absent. This table holds some 97,000 clones, approximately 86% found once. The sequencing input was PBMCs or T cells enriched from blood (not recorded which). These receptor sequences come from a woman aged 45-59 years who had recovered from COVID-19. CDR3s include the opening cysteine and the closing phenylalanine or tryptophan. A D gene is named only where the DNA matches it firmly. Clone size, where shown, is once, few, many, or a class for clones that have expanded.

v_call	clone_size	d_call	j_call	cdr3_nt	cdr3_aa
TRBV6-5	-	-	TRBJ2-7	TGTGCCAGCAGTTACATTCTGGGCGTCGGCTACGAGCAGTACTTC	CASSYILGVGYEQYF
TRBV29-1	-	TRBD1	TRBJ2-7	TGCAGCGTTGACGACCGGGACAGGGGGAACTACGAGCAGTACTTC	CSVDDRDRGNYEQYF
TRBV5-1	-	TRBD2	TRBJ2-6	TGCGCCAGGAGGACGGGCGGGAGGTCCTACTCTGGGGCCAACGTCCTGACTTTC	CARRTGGRSYSGANVLTF
TRBV5-1	-	TRBD1	TRBJ1-1	TGCGCCACCGGGACAGGGAACACTGAAGCTTTCTTT	CATGTGNTEAFF
TRBV5-1	-	TRBD1	TRBJ1-1	TGCGCCAGCAGCTCTGAACCCATAACAGGGGGGGGCTACACTGAAGCTTTCTTT	CASSSEPITGGGYTEAFF
TRBV5-6	-	-	TRBJ2-2	TGTGCCAGCAGCTTGGTGGGCCAGAACACCGGGGAGCTGTTTTTT	CASSLVGQNTGELFF
TRBV3-1/TRBV3-2	-	TRBD1	TRBJ2-3	TGTGCCAGCAGAAGCGGACAGGGGACCACAGATACGCAGTATTTT	CASRSGQGTTDTQYF
TRBV19	-	TRBD1	TRBJ2-7	TGTGCCAGTAGTGCGTTACAGGGGACCCACGAGCAGTACTTC	CASSALQGTHEQYF
TRBV19	-	TRBD1	TRBJ2-7	TGTGCCAGTAGTATCGTATGGGACAGGGCTTCCTACGAGCAGTACTTC	CASSIVWDRASYEQYF
TRBV19	-	-	TRBJ2-2	TGTGCCAGTAGTATAGATAAAGGGACAAGGAGAATGTTTTTT	CASSIDKGTRRMFF
TRBV2	-	-	TRBJ2-7	TGTGCCAGCAGTGGGGCCCGGGACTACGAGCAGTACTTC	CASSGARDYEQYF
TRBV7-8	-	-	TRBJ1-1	TGTGCCAGCAGGAGTTTGAACACTGAAGCTTTCTTT	CASRSLNTEAFF
TRBV7-9	-	-	TRBJ2-5	TGTGCCAGCAGCTTAATTACAGGCAACCAAGAGACCCAGTACTTC	CASSLITGNQETQYF
TRBV5-5	-	-	TRBJ1-5	TGTGCCAGCAGCTTGGGAGGGCCAGGTCAGCCCCAGCATTTT	CASSLGGPGQPQHF
TRBV5-8	once	-	TRBJ1-5	TGTGCCAGCAGACCTAGGGGGGGTCTGAGTCAGCCCCAGCATTTT	CASRPRGGLSQPQHF
TRBV5-1	-	TRBD2	TRBJ2-5	TGCGCCAGCAGCCGAGGGGCGGGGGTACGTGAGACCCAGTACTTC	CASSRGAGVRETQYF
TRBV27	-	-	TRBJ1-5	TGTGCCAGCAGTTTAGTGGTCGGGGGACAGCCCCAGCATTTT	CASSLVVGGQPQHF
TRBV29-1	-	-	TRBJ2-7	TGCAGCGTCAGAGGGGGAGGGCCGCCTGAGCAGTACTTC	CSVRGGGPPEQYF
TRBV12-5	-	TRBD1	TRBJ1-1	TGTGCTAGTGGGACCGGACCTTATACGGGACAGGGGGCTTTAGGGCTTGGTGACACTGAAGCTTTCTTT	CASGTGPYTGQGALGLGDTEAFF
TRBV7-2	-	TRBD1	TRBJ2-5	TGTGCCAGCAGCCCCAGGGGGTGGGGGCAACAAGAGACCCAGTACTTC	CASSPRGWGQQETQYF
TRBV18	-	TRBD1	TRBJ2-1	TGTGCCAGCTCACCATCGGGACAGCCTCTCTACAATGAGCAGTTCTTC	CASSPSGQPLYNEQFF
TRBV7-8	-	-	TRBJ2-3	TGTGCCAGCAGCCCCCGGACAGTCACAGATACGCAGTATTTT	CASSPRTVTDTQYF
TRBV29-1	-	-	TRBJ1-2	TGCAGCTCATCGGTTGGGGAGAGGGATGGCTACACCTTC	CSSSVGERDGYTF
TRBV19	-	-	TRBJ1-6	TGTGCCTCTCGTGGGGAGGGGTTACTCTCCTATAATTCACCCCTCCACTTT	CASRGEGLLSYNSPLHF
TRBV6-5	-	-	TRBJ1-6	TGTGCCAGCAGTTACAATTCCGGTGAATCACCCCTCCACTTT	CASSYNSGESPLHF
TRBV27	-	-	TRBJ1-6	TGTGCCAGCAGTTTCTCTCTAGGCGGCTCCTATAATTCACCCCTCCACTTT	CASSFSLGGSYNSPLHF
TRBV19	-	-	TRBJ2-2	TGTGCCAGTGGCCCCCGAGCGGGTGGAACCGGGGAGCTGTTTTTT	CASGPRAGGTGELFF
TRBV19	few	-	TRBJ1-2	TGTGCCAGTAGTATGGTTCGCTGGGCAGGGGCTAACTATGGCTACACCTTC	CASSMVRWAGANYGYTF
TRBV9	once	TRBD1	TRBJ1-6	TGTGCCAGCAGCGCGGGACAGGGGAAAAGCTCCTATAATTCACCCCTCCACTTT	CASSAGQGKSSYNSPLHF
TRBV28	-	TRBD1	TRBJ1-6	TGTGCCGGGCACAGGGGAGGCTCACCCCTCCACTTT	CAGHRGGSPLHF
TRBV11-2	-	TRBD2	TRBJ2-3	TGTGCCGCGGGGGGGCACCCAGATACGCAGTATTTT	CAAGGHPDTQYF
TRBV2	-	TRBD1	TRBJ1-6	TGTGCCAGCACCCGGGACAGGGATCAATCACCCCTCCACTTT	CASTRDRDQSPLHF
TRBV28	-	-	TRBJ1-2	TGTGCCAGCAGTATCTTACAGGATGGCTACACCTTC	CASSILQDGYTF
TRBV30	-	-	TRBJ1-3	TGTGCCTGGAGTATATGGGGAGTTAAGGACTCTGGAAACACCATATATTTT	CAWSIWGVKDSGNTIYF
TRBV11-2	-	TRBD1	TRBJ2-2	TGTGCCAGCAGGGAATCCTACAGGGGTACCGGGGAGCTGTTTTTT	CASRESYRGTGELFF
TRBV5-6	-	TRBD1	TRBJ2-2	TGTGCCAGCAGTCAGGACAGGGATAATGTCGGGGAGCTGTTTTTT	CASSQDRDNVGELFF
TRBV21-1	few	-	TRBJ2-7	TGTGCCAGCATTCTTGACAGGCTCTACGAGCAGTACTTC	CASILDRLYEQYF
TRBV7-9	-	-	TRBJ1-4	TGTGCCAGCAGCTCTCCGAGAACTAATGAAAAACTGTTTTTT	CASSSPRTNEKLFF
TRBV5-1	-	TRBD1	TRBJ2-5	TGCGCCAGCAGCAAGACAGGGGGGGTTCCAGAGACCCAGTACTTC	CASSKTGGVPETQYF
TRBV11-2	-	-	TRBJ2-5	TGTGCCAGCAGCCGGTCAGGCTTGGAGACCCAGTACTTC	CASSRSGLETQYF
TRBV4-1	once	TRBD2	TRBJ2-1	TGCGCCAGCAGCCAAGATTTAGGAAGCGGGGCCCTCAACAATGAGCAGTTCTTC	CASSQDLGSGALNNEQFF
TRBV27	-	-	TRBJ2-7	TGTGCCAGCAGTTTGACGGGGTCCCACGAGCAGTACTTC	CASSLTGSHEQYF
TRBV6-5	once	-	TRBJ1-2	TGTGCCAGCAGTTCCTCTACCCAGGGGAACTATGGCTACACCTTC	CASSSSTQGNYGYTF
TRBV6-9	-	TRBD1	TRBJ2-3	TGTGCCAGCAGTTTTACAGGGGAAGAAGCAGATACGCAGTATTTT	CASSFTGEEADTQYF
TRBV28	-	TRBD2	TRBJ2-5	TGTGCCAGCAGTGCTAGCGGTCAAGAGACCCAGTACTTC	CASSASGQETQYF
TRBV28	-	TRBD1	TRBJ2-5	TGTGCCAGCGGGGCAGGGGGTCCGGAGACCCAGTACTTC	CASGAGGPETQYF
TRBV28	-	-	TRBJ1-5	TGTGCCAGCAGTTTTACAGGTTTCAATCAGCCCCAGCATTTT	CASSFTGFNQPQHF
TRBV5-1	-	TRBD1	TRBJ1-4	TGCGCCAGCAGCTTGGAGGGCAGGGGGAATGAAAAACTGTTTTTT	CASSLEGRGNEKLFF
TRBV5-6	-	-	TRBJ2-7	TGTGCCAGCAGCTCCCTCCGGGGACACTCCTACGAGCAGTACTTC	CASSSLRGHSYEQYF
TRBV5-1	-	-	TRBJ2-3	TGCGCCAGCAGCCTGGGTCCAGGGGGGCTCACAGATACGCAGTATTTT	CASSLGPGGLTDTQYF
TRBV7-7	-	-	TRBJ2-5	TGTGCCAGCAGCGTCTACGAGGGGGTGGTGGAGACCCAGTACTTC	CASSVYEGVVETQYF